One sample yielded the 25 T cell receptor beta chains listed below, sequenced in a study of cytotoxic CD8 clonotypes in ibrutinib-treated CLL. Assay used: immunoSEQ multiplex PCR; TCRdb lists only in-frame clones, some missing. The table records approximately 330,000 clones, roughly 85% of them present only once. The material sequenced was PBMCs, taken before ibrutinib treatment. The receptors stem from a human donor with chronic lymphocytic leukemia.

The V and J genes are TRBV30 and TRBJ2-1; 7 bases agree with TRBD2. The CDR3 runs to 18 residues. With V trimmed by 0 bases and J by 1 base, 12 bases remained unmatched. In germline, CDR1 is GTSNPN, CDR2 SVGIG (reference sequence). CDR3 nucleotide sequence: TGTGCCTGGAGTGTAAGATGGTCCGGACTAGTTTCCTACAATGAGCAGTTCTTC. Encoded protein: CAWSVRWSGLVSYNEQFF.

The gene calls are TRBV6-5 and TRBJ2-7; a weak D match, TRBD1 (5 bases). Deletions cut 2 bases from V and 2 bases from J, with 10 bases between. The CDR3 runs to 14 residues. The germline CDR1 and CDR2 sequences are MNHEY and SVGAGI. The CDR3 sequence: CASSYGQGPYEQYF. The CDR3 coding sequence is TGTGCCAGCAGTTACGGGCAGGGCCCCTACGAGCAGTACTTC.

The V call is TRBV6-1, the J call TRBJ2-1; a weak D match, TRBD1 (5 bases). The CDR3 has 15 residues. Germline V gives CDR1 MNHNS, CDR2 SASEGT. Deletions cut 1 base from V and 4 bases from J, with 11 bases between. CDR3 nucleotide sequence: TGTGCCAGCAGTGAAGGGCAGGGTCTGTACAATGAGCAGTTCTTC. Residues: CASSEGQGLYNEQFF.

The rearrangement links TRBV27 to TRBJ1-2, with TRBD1 as a possible D gene (6 bases). The germline V gene encodes CDR1 MNHEY and CDR2 SMNVEV (reference sequence). The V end lost 5 bases, the J end lost 7 bases, and 8 bases lay between the germline ends. The length of the CDR3 is 11 residues. CDR3 loop: CASSAGVGYTF. As DNA, the CDR3 is TGTGCCAGCAGTGCAGGGGTTGGCTACACCTTC.

Written as DNA, the CDR3 is TGTGCCAGCAGCGAGACCAGTGGCGGAGGGGGCTACACCTTC. Amino acid sequence: CASSETSGGGGYTF. V usage is TRBV9 and J usage is TRBJ1-2; no firm D call. The CDR3 loop spans 14 amino acids. From germline, CDR1 is SGDLS and CDR2 YYNGEE. The V end was cut by 3 bases, the J end by 8 bases, with 17 bases between.

The chain uses TRBV12-5 and TRBJ2-1, with 10 bases lining up with TRBD2. Germline V lookup: CDR1 LGHNT, CDR2 FRNRAP. The CDR3 consists of 17 residues. The V segment lost 0 bases and the J segment 0 bases; nucleotides outside the gene matches: 2. CDR3: CASGLVLAGRSYNEQFF. DNA of the CDR3: TGTGCTAGTGGTTTGGTACTAGCGGGGCGCTCCTACAATGAGCAGTTCTTC. Supplemented by reference TRBV12-5 and TRBJ2-1, the full variable domain reads DARVTQTPRHKVTEMGQEVTMRCQPILGHNTVFWYRQTMMQGLELLAYFRNRAPLDDSGMPKDRFSAEMPDATLATLKIQPSEPRDSAVYFCASGLVLAGRSYNEQFFGPGTRLTVL.

In its sample, this clone was seen a few times. V usage is TRBV7-2 and J usage is TRBJ2-1, with 9 bases matching TRBD2. V was clipped by 4 bases and J by 0 bases; unmatched bases: 1. CDR1 and CDR2 (germline): SGHTA, FQGNSA. The CDR3 sequence is 15 residues long. CDR3 DNA: TGTGCCAGCAGCTATAGCGGGAGCTCCTACAATGAGCAGTTCTTC. It is translated as CASSYSGSSYNEQFF.

The chain uses TRBV10-2 and TRBJ2-7; possibly TRBD1 for D (6 bases). Per germline, CDR1 WSHSY and CDR2 SAAADI. This CDR3 is built from 14 residues. The V and J ends lost 6 bases and 6 bases respectively, with 18 bases between them. In DNA form, the CDR3 reads TGCGCCAGCAGGGGGAACAGGGTACCCTCCGAGCAGTACTTC. It encodes CASRGNRVPSEQYF.

The J gene is TRBJ2-5, the V gene TRBV11-2; 11 bases agree with TRBD2. Germline lookup yields CDR1 SGHAT and CDR2 FQNNGV. With V trimmed by 3 bases and J by 4 bases, 10 bases remained unmatched. There are 17 residues in the CDR3. This CDR3 reads CASSLAKLAGVGETQYF. The DNA of the CDR3 is TGTGCCAGCAGCTTGGCTAAACTAGCGGGAGTTGGAGAGACCCAGTACTTC.

This clone was observed a few times. The J gene is TRBJ1-4, the V gene TRBV5-1, with D hard to call. V was clipped by 7 bases and J by 8 bases, with 15 bases between them. Per germline, CDR1 SGHRS and CDR2 YFSETQ. The CDR3 length is 13 residues. The CDR3 sequence: CASGSEPGEKLFF. Here the CDR3 DNA reads TGCGCCAGCGGGAGCGAACCTGGGGAAAAACTGTTTTTT.

The V and J genes are TRBV7-7 and TRBJ2-1; 9 positions match TRBD2. Per the germline V gene, CDR1 is SSHAT and CDR2 is FNYEAQ (reference sequence). The CDR3 extends over 16 amino acids. V lost 5 bases to trimming and J lost 4 bases; unmatched junction nucleotides: 9. Written as DNA, the CDR3 is TGTGCCAGCAGCCCACTAGCGGGTGAGGAATACAATGAGCAGTTCTTC. Translated: CASSPLAGEEYNEQFF. Full variable domain (remainder filled in from reference TRBV7-7 and TRBJ2-1): GAGVSQSPRYKVTKRGQDVTLRCDPISSHATLYWYQQALGQGPEFLTYFNYEAQPDKSGLPSDRFSAERPEGSISTLTIQRTEQRDSAMYRCASSPLAGEEYNEQFFGPGTRLTVL.

This clone was observed a single time. The rearrangement links TRBV4-3 to TRBJ2-7; possible D gene TRBD2, 6 bases. The CDR3 has 17 residues. The germline V gene encodes CDR1 LGHNA and CDR2 YSLEER. V lost 1 base and J 0 bases, leaving 16 bases between the germline ends. The CDR3 sequence: CASSQGRLARSSYEQYF. The CDR3 DNA reads as TGCGCCAGCAGCCAAGGGAGGCTAGCGAGGAGCTCCTACGAGCAGTACTTC.

The chain recombines TRBV25-1 with TRBJ2-1, with D possibly TRBD2 on 6 matching bases. Trimming removed 3 bases at V and 3 bases at J, with 12 bases between. This CDR3 has 15 residues. Per the germline V gene, CDR1 is MGHDK and CDR2 is SYGVNS. The CDR3 sequence: CASSDHSGLYNEQFF. In nucleotides, the CDR3 is TGTGCCAGCAGTGACCATTCGGGACTCTACAATGAGCAGTTCTTC.

This chain uses TRBV18 with TRBJ2-5; 10 nucleotides match TRBD2. Trimming took 3 bases from V and 5 from J; bases not matched to a gene: 9. The V gene's germline CDR1 is KGHSH and CDR2 LQKENI. This CDR3 has 16 residues. The CDR3 DNA reads as TGTGCCAGCTCACCGTATCTAGCGGGGGAGGCGGAGACCCAGTACTTC. Its translation: CASSPYLAGEAETQYF.

The chain is built from TRBV30 and TRBJ2-2; D remains ambiguous. The CDR3 spans 15 residues. Trimming removed 0 bases at V and 3 bases at J, with 11 bases between. CDR1 and CDR2 (germline): GTSNPN, SVGIG (reference sequence). As DNA, the CDR3 is TGTGCCTGGAGTGTTAATTCCCCCGACACCGGGGAGCTGTTTTTT. Residues: CAWSVNSPDTGELFF. Filled out from reference TRBV30 and TRBJ2-2, the complete variable domain reads SQTIHQWPATLVQPVGSPLSLECTVEGTSNPNLYWYRQAAGRGLQLLFYSVGIGQISSEVPQNLSASRPQDRQFILSSKKLLLSDSGFYLCAWSVNSPDTGELFFGEGSRLTVL.

CDR3 protein: CAISGGQGSNQPQHF. The CDR3 bases are TGTGCCATCAGTGGAGGACAGGGGAGCAATCAGCCCCAGCATTTT. The genes are TRBV10-3 and TRBJ1-5, with 9 bases matching TRBD1. The CDR3 totals 15 residues. CDR1 is ENHRY and CDR2 is SYGVKD in the germline V gene. Losses at the gene ends were 4 bases for V and 1 base for J; bases not matched to a gene: 2.

V is TRBV7-3 and J is TRBJ2-2; D not resolved. This CDR3 spans 14 amino acids. The V gene's germline CDR1 is SGHTA and CDR2 FQGTGA. The V end was cut by 1 base, the J end by 1 base, with 4 bases between. The CDR3 is CASSLSKNTGELFF. The CDR3 bases are TGTGCCAGCAGCTTAAGCAAGAACACCGGGGAGCTGTTTTTT.

The chain carries TRBV18 and TRBJ2-2; TRBD2 agrees at 10 bases. Germline CDR1 and CDR2: KGHSH and LQKENI. CDR3 length equals 16 residues. V shed 3 bases, J shed 7 bases, and the junction held 8 bases outside the gene matches. This chain's CDR3 is CASSPGAGGPFGELFF. The CDR3 DNA reads as TGTGCCAGCTCACCTGGAGCGGGAGGGCCGTTCGGGGAGCTGTTTTTT.

This clone has just a few counts. The chain has TRBV7-8 and TRBJ2-1; 10 nucleotides line up with TRBD2. The CDR3 covers 15 residues. Trimming at V came to 1 base and at J to 7 bases, leaving 4 bases not matched to a gene. Germline lookup yields CDR1 SGHVS and CDR2 FQNEAQ. CDR3 amino acids: CASSLGLAGMNEQFF. CDR3 nucleotides: TGTGCCAGCAGCTTAGGACTAGCGGGTATGAATGAGCAGTTCTTC.

This clone was seen only a few times. The chain combines TRBV6-5 with TRBJ1-2; D gene unclear. The germline CDR1 and CDR2 sequences are MNHEY and SVGAGI. This CDR3 region has 16 residues. The V end lost 0 bases, the J end lost 1 base, and 12 bases lay between the germline ends. The CDR3 DNA is TGTGCCAGCAGTTACTCGCAGTTGCGATATAACTATGGCTACACCTTC. Residues: CASSYSQLRYNYGYTF.

The chain is built from TRBV5-4 and TRBJ2-5, with D perhaps TRBD1 (6 bases). V lost 1 base and J lost 5, with 15 bases in between. The CDR3 runs 15 residues. Germline V CDR1 and CDR2: SGHNT, YYREEE (reference sequence). The CDR3 region has the DNA TGTGCCAGCAGCTTGCGCAGGGGTGGGGAGGAGACCCAGTACTTC. Translation: CASSLRRGGEETQYF.

V usage is TRBV11-2 and J usage is TRBJ1-2; 7 bases are shared with TRBD1. J was trimmed by 4 bases and V by 5 bases; bases with no gene match: 4. The CDR3 has 13 amino acids. In germline, CDR1 is SGHAT, CDR2 FQNNGV. The CDR3 sequence: CASSQQGRYGYTF. In DNA, the CDR3 is TGTGCCAGCAGCCAACAGGGGCGCTATGGCTACACCTTC.

J is TRBJ1-3 and V is TRBV9, with 7 bases aligning to TRBD1. V gave up 2 bases and J gave up 4 bases; unmatched junction bases: 3. Germline assignment: CDR1 SGDLS and CDR2 YYNGEE. The CDR3 covers 14 residues. CDR3 amino acids: CASSVDRAGNTIYF. The DNA of the CDR3 is TGTGCCAGCAGCGTTGACAGGGCCGGAAACACCATATATTTT. Full variable domain (rest looked up from reference TRBV9 and TRBJ1-3): DSGVTQTPKHLITATGQRVTLRCSPRSGDLSVYWYQQSLDQGLQFLIQYYNGEERAKGNILERFSAQQFPDLHSELNLSSLELGDSALYFCASSVDRAGNTIYFGEGSWLTVV.

CDR3: CASSAQGGNTEAFF. The CDR3 DNA reads as TGTGCCAGCAGCGCGCAGGGCGGGAACACTGAAGCTTTCTTT. The gene calls are TRBV9 and TRBJ1-1; the D gene is possibly TRBD1 (5 bases). The CDR3 is 14 amino acids. Trimming pared 3 bases from V and 1 base from J, leaving 10 bases between. Germline loops: CDR1 SGDLS, CDR2 YYNGEE.

This chain joins TRBV27 and TRBJ2-3; tentative D call: TRBD2 (7 bases). The V end was cut by 1 base, the J end by 0 bases, with 23 bases between. The CDR3 has 20 residues. The germline CDR1 and CDR2 sequences are MNHEY and SMNVEV (reference sequence). CDR3 sequence: CASSLFPRTVGRPSTDTQYF. The CDR3 nucleotides read TGTGCCAGCAGTTTATTTCCCCGGACAGTCGGGAGGCCAAGCACAGATACGCAGTATTTT.